This T cell receptor beta chain was sequenced for a study of shared clonotypes between healthy human individuals. The protocol was immunoSEQ multiplex PCR, while the TCRdb copy is restricted to in-frame clones and leaves out a portion. The sample holds some 2.1 million clones, 93% seen once. This clone appeared once. This CDR3 spans 16 amino acids. Trimming took 4 bases from V and 4 from J; bases not matched to a gene: 9. CDR1 and CDR2 from the germline V gene are SGHAT and FQNNGV. Naive CD8 cells comprised CD45RO-negative, CCR7-positively selected cells, excluding terminally differentiated effector memory CD45RA+ cells.

Specimen: naive CD8+ T cells from PBMCs. The receptor was derived from a man aged 18 to 30 in good health. Some clones in this sample may be carry-over from other donors' samples. The rearrangement links TRBV11-2 to TRBJ1-3; TRBD1 aligns across 8 bases. The CDR3 DNA reads as TGTGCCAGCAGCTCAGAGGTCAGGGGGCTAGGAAACACCATATATTTT. The encoded protein is CASSSEVRGLGNTIYF.